A selection of T cell receptor beta chains follows, all from one sample in a study of T cell responses to AZD1222 COVID-19 vaccine. Repertoires were generated with immunoSEQ multiplex PCR, while TCRdb's copy carries only in-frame clones and drops some. The data show roughly 150,000 clones, with approximately 90% seen just once and 1% to 1.5% held by the top ten. The starting material was peripheral blood, obtained 28 days after the second AZD1222 dose. Source of these receptors: an adult who received the AZD1222 COVID-19 vaccine. CDR3s include the opening cysteine and the closing phenylalanine or tryptophan. A D gene is named only where the DNA matches it firmly. Clone sizes are given selectively: once, few, many, or a class where the clone is expanded.

CDR3 DNA	CDR3 protein	D gene	V gene	clone size	J gene
TGTGCCAGCAGCCAAAGTACCCAGATGGACTACACCTTC	CASSQSTQMDYTF	-	TRBV3-1/TRBV3-2	-	TRBJ1-2
TGTGCCAGCAGTCTACTAACCACCGACAGTCCAGATACGCAGTATTTT	CASSLLTTDSPDTQYF	-	TRBV28	-	TRBJ2-3
TGTGCCAGCTCACCCCCAGGGAGGGCGAATGAAAAACTGTTTTTT	CASSPPGRANEKLFF	-	TRBV18	-	TRBJ1-4
TGTGCCAGCTCACCGACGGTTATCTACACCATATATTTT	CASSPTVIYTIYF	-	TRBV18	-	TRBJ1-3
TGTGCCAGCAGCCCCGCTTCGGGATCGTCAGGGGAGCAGTACTTC	CASSPASGSSGEQYF	-	TRBV11-3	-	TRBJ2-7
TGTGCCAGCAGCCCCCGACAGGGGGGGAATTCACCCCTCCACTTT	CASSPRQGGNSPLHF	TRBD1	TRBV11-1	-	TRBJ1-6
TGTGCCAGCAGCGAAGATCCGGGACAGGCGACCAATAACTATGGCTACACCTTC	CASSEDPGQATNNYGYTF	TRBD1	TRBV9	-	TRBJ1-2
TGTGCCAGCAGCTCGCAGCGGGGGCGGGGGAGCGAGCAGTACTTC	CASSSQRGRGSEQYF	TRBD2	TRBV7-8	-	TRBJ2-7
TGTGCCAGCACGACCAGGGATCCAACTAATGAAAAACTGTTTTTT	CASTTRDPTNEKLFF	-	TRBV6-5	-	TRBJ1-4
TGTGCCACCAGCAGAGTGGTTGGCAGGGGGCGGACTGAAGCTTTCTTT	CATSRVVGRGRTEAFF	TRBD1	TRBV15	-	TRBJ1-1
TGTGCCAGCAGCTTCGATGACGGGACATTTAGGGCCCCCTACGAGCAGTACTTC	CASSFDDGTFRAPYEQYF	-	TRBV7-9	-	TRBJ2-7
TGTGCCAGCTCACAACCCCTCGGCAGCATCTCTGGAAACACCATATATTTT	CASSQPLGSISGNTIYF	-	TRBV18	-	TRBJ1-3
TGTGCCAGCAGTTTAGTTGGGGGTGAAGCTTTCTTT	CASSLVGGEAFF	-	TRBV12-3/TRBV12-4	-	TRBJ1-1
TGTGCCAGCAGCTTAGGCCAGGGCCTCCTCTCTGGGGCCAACGTCCTGACTTTC	CASSLGQGLLSGANVLTF	-	TRBV7-8	-	TRBJ2-6
TGTGCCACCAGCAGAGAGGGGGCAACTAATGAAAAACTGTTTTTT	CATSREGATNEKLFF	-	TRBV15	-	TRBJ1-4
TGTGCCAGCAGCGTGTCCGGGAAAACTGAAGCTTTCTTT	CASSVSGKTEAFF	-	TRBV9	-	TRBJ1-1
TGCAGCGTTGAGTTCCGTACAGGGCTACCCACAGATACGCAGTATTTT	CSVEFRTGLPTDTQYF	-	TRBV29-1	-	TRBJ2-3
TGTGCCAGCAGTGAAGTAGCCCAGGGTTACGAGCAGTACTTC	CASSEVAQGYEQYF	-	TRBV6-1	-	TRBJ2-7
TGTGCCAGAAGCTTAAGACAGGGGCTTCACAATGAGCAGTTCTTC	CARSLRQGLHNEQFF	TRBD1	TRBV5-3	-	TRBJ2-1
TGTGCCAGCAGTTTAGGGCAGGGGAACAATCAGCCCCAGCATTTT	CASSLGQGNNQPQHF	-	TRBV27	-	TRBJ1-5
TGTGCCAGCAGTTTATCCGATATGGTGGTGAACACTGAAGCTTTCTTT	CASSLSDMVVNTEAFF	-	TRBV28	-	TRBJ1-1
TGTGCCAGCAGCTCACGGACGGCAATTATCACAGATACGCAGTATTTT	CASSSRTAIITDTQYF	-	TRBV7-2	-	TRBJ2-3
TGTGCCAGCAGGGCCTACAGGGGGCAGAACTATGGCTACACCTTC	CASRAYRGQNYGYTF	TRBD1	TRBV28	-	TRBJ1-2
TGTGCCAGCAGCGTGGGACTAGCGGGGGGCACAGATACGCAGTATTTT	CASSVGLAGGTDTQYF	TRBD2	TRBV7-9	-	TRBJ2-3
TGTGCCAGCAGCCAAGTTTTTGGTGGCTCGAGCTCCTACAATGAGCAGTTCTTC	CASSQVFGGSSSYNEQFF	-	TRBV3-1/TRBV3-2	-	TRBJ2-1
TGTGCCAGCAGTGATGAGGGGGCCGGGGAGCTGTTTTTT	CASSDEGAGELFF	-	TRBV2	-	TRBJ2-2
TGTGCCAGCAGCGTCCTGACAGGGGGCGGCTTCGACATTCAGTACTTC	CASSVLTGGGFDIQYF	TRBD1	TRBV9	-	TRBJ2-4
TGTGCCAGCAGTTTAAGTTTCTTCCCAGGGGAGCAGTTCTTC	CASSLSFFPGEQFF	-	TRBV28	-	TRBJ2-1
TGTGCCAGTAGCCCCAAGGGGAGTGCAGATACGCAGTATTTT	CASSPKGSADTQYF	-	TRBV19	once	TRBJ2-3
TGTGCCAGCAGCTCCTCTAGGGACCTGAACACCGGGGAGCTGTTTTTT	CASSSSRDLNTGELFF	-	TRBV7-3	-	TRBJ2-2
TGTGCCAGCAGCTTCGGAGCGTCTTACGAGCAGTACTTC	CASSFGASYEQYF	-	TRBV7-2	-	TRBJ2-7
TGTGCCAGCTCACCACAGGGGACCAACACTGAAGCTTTCTTT	CASSPQGTNTEAFF	-	TRBV18	-	TRBJ1-1
TGTGCCAGTAGTACGCCGGAGAGTAAGACCCAGCATTTT	CASSTPESKTQHF	-	TRBV19	-	TRBJ1-5
TGCAGCGGAGGACAGGTTCAATCGGGTGAGCAGTTCTTC	CSGGQVQSGEQFF	TRBD1	TRBV29-1	-	TRBJ2-1
TGTGCCAGCAGTGAAGTGGCCCAGAACACTGAAGCTTTCTTT	CASSEVAQNTEAFF	-	TRBV2	-	TRBJ1-1
TGTGCCAGCAGACTCAGGGGGGACACTGAAGCTTTCTTT	CASRLRGDTEAFF	TRBD1	TRBV2	-	TRBJ1-1
TGTGCCAGCAGTCTCCTTGGGGGCGGGGAGGGGAATGAGCAGTTCTTC	CASSLLGGGEGNEQFF	-	TRBV28	-	TRBJ2-1
TGTGCCAGCAGCTTAGCGGGGCACCCGCAGCCCCAGCATTTT	CASSLAGHPQPQHF	-	TRBV11-2	-	TRBJ1-5
TGTGCCAGCAGGTCATCGCGTCTAGCGGGAGGGCCAGATACGCAGTATTTT	CASRSSRLAGGPDTQYF	TRBD2	TRBV28	-	TRBJ2-3
TGTGCCATCAGTGAGCCCGGAGAGGGGCCCACAGATACGCAGTATTTT	CAISEPGEGPTDTQYF	-	TRBV10-3	-	TRBJ2-3
TGCAGCGTTAGGCAGGGGCCAGCCGGGGAGCTGTTTTTT	CSVRQGPAGELFF	-	TRBV29-1	-	TRBJ2-2
TGTGCCAGTAGTATAGTTCCCGACAGAAACACTGAAGCTTTCTTT	CASSIVPDRNTEAFF	-	TRBV19	-	TRBJ1-1
TGCGCCAGCAACCAGGGACTAGCGGGCCCTCACAATGAGCAGTTCTTC	CASNQGLAGPHNEQFF	TRBD2	TRBV10-1	-	TRBJ2-1
TGTGCCAGCACCCCACTAGCGGGGGGGCCTAATGAGCAGTTCTTC	CASTPLAGGPNEQFF	TRBD2	TRBV2	once	TRBJ2-1
TGTGCCAGCTCACGAGGACAGGATAGCTCCTACGAGCAGTACTTC	CASSRGQDSSYEQYF	TRBD1	TRBV18	-	TRBJ2-7
TGTGCCAGCACCAAGAGTGGCAATGAGCAGTTCTTC	CASTKSGNEQFF	-	TRBV11-2	once	TRBJ2-1
TGTGCCAGCAGCTTTGGGCTGGCCTATGGCTACACCTTC	CASSFGLAYGYTF	-	TRBV7-8	few	TRBJ1-2
TGTGCCAGCAGTCCCGGGACGGGCTCTGGGGCCAACGTCCTGACTTTC	CASSPGTGSGANVLTF	-	TRBV27	-	TRBJ2-6
TGTGCCAGCAGTTGGGACGGCAAAAACATTCAGTACTTC	CASSWDGKNIQYF	-	TRBV7-2	-	TRBJ2-4
TGTGCCAGCAGTCCCCCTGCTGCGGGCGCAGATACGCAGTATTTT	CASSPPAAGADTQYF	-	TRBV27	once	TRBJ2-3
TGTGCCAGCAGACTTTACAATGAGCAGTTCTTC	CASRLYNEQFF	-	TRBV7-9	-	TRBJ2-1
TGTGCCACCAGTGACCCTCCCCGCCAGGACCGAAACTATGGCTACACCTTC	CATSDPPRQDRNYGYTF	-	TRBV24-1	-	TRBJ1-2
TGTGCCAGCAGTTACTCCAGGGTGGGGTATGGCTACACCTTC	CASSYSRVGYGYTF	-	TRBV6-5	-	TRBJ1-2
TGTGCCAGCAGTTTTAGGGATACGAACACCGGGGAGCTGTTTTTT	CASSFRDTNTGELFF	-	TRBV28	few	TRBJ2-2
TGCGCCAGCAGCAGGGACAGGGTCGGAAATGAGCAGTTCTTC	CASSRDRVGNEQFF	TRBD1	TRBV5-1	-	TRBJ2-1
TGTGCCAGCAGCTCCCGGGACGGTGCTAACTATGGCTACACCTTC	CASSSRDGANYGYTF	-	TRBV7-2	-	TRBJ1-2
TGTGCCAGCAGCTTAACGGGAGGGACATCCTATGGCTACACCTTC	CASSLTGGTSYGYTF	-	TRBV7-3	-	TRBJ1-2
TGCGCCAGCAGCTGGCCTACTAGCGGGGGGAACACTAGCACAGATACGCAGTATTTT	CASSWPTSGGNTSTDTQYF	TRBD2	TRBV5-1	-	TRBJ2-3
TGTGCCATCAGTGAGTCGGGGACTAGCGGTCCCTACGCCCAGTACTTC	CAISESGTSGPYAQYF	TRBD2	TRBV10-3	-	TRBJ2-5